This T cell receptor beta chain was captured in a study of cytomegalovirus exposure and HLA in healthy donors (dated by TCRdb to 2016 to 2017). Regarding the study in general: A later analysis indicated that the 120 or so validation repertoires were generated on the platform also employed for the 700 or so repertoires of the first cohort. The study aimed to test whether cataloging public T cell receptors could reveal signatures of past pathogen exposure. Along with the approximately 700-subject first cohort, a separate validation cohort of about 110 different subjects was used. High-throughput TCR immunosequencing, statistical association of individual TCRs with disease status, and machine learning were combined to predict cytomegalovirus infection status.

Preparation of the library involved the immunoSEQ multiplex PCR assay. Processing in the source paper ran as follows. To diagnose cytomegalovirus status from the catalog of TCR beta chain sequences, a statistical classification framework was built. TCRdb limited this immuneACCESS table to in-frame rearrangements with V and J called. A share of clones is missing; checked studies link under half to unresolved V genes, and the rest is unexplained. V and J calls and clone size follow that table, whereas D and trimming were derived from the DNA. The sample profile shows under 250,000 clones; around 86% of them were found once. The ten most abundant clones make up about 2% of the sample. Concerning this clone itself: The clone's antigen remains unknown. Per-nucleotide qualities are absent, and no much larger clonotype sits a single base away.

From the cysteine through the phenylalanine, the CDR3 covers 11 amino acids. Only the CDR3 DNA stays, 33 bases, in frame from base 1. The junction shows trimming of 3 bases on V and 9 bases on J, plus 8 bases between the germline ends. Taken from the germline V gene, the CDR1 and CDR2 loops are SNHLY and FYNNEI. General conclusions and limits of the study: In a later analysis, TCRs clustered in the first cohort were found to also tend to co-occur in the roughly 120 validation repertoires, with roughly 93% of cluster scores above 0. A later analysis lacked HLA typing for the validation cohort, so it scored co-occurrence in that cohort across all 110 or so repertoires. A few of the identified cytomegalovirus-associated TCR beta chains were confirmed in vitro to be specific for cytomegalovirus antigens. The study listed approximately 160 TCR beta chains as associated with cytomegalovirus. Cytomegalovirus status was reported to be diagnosed by the classifier with high specificity and sensitivity in both the original and validation cohorts. According to the authors, the approach could potentially be generalized to other disease states and immunological phenotypes. Across donors, most TCR sequences were observed very rarely, whereas some public TCRs were present in many individuals.

Donors formed part of the validation cohort, which comprised 120 subjects and was distinct from the first cohort of over 500 subjects. Sequences were obtained from PBMCs. This sequence uses TRBV2 and TRBJ1-1; confidence is insufficient to name the D gene. This receptor was identified in a woman under 30 in good health and CMV-seropositive. The DNA reads TGTGCCAGCAGTGATACAGAGAAAGCTTTCTTT. This sequence encodes CASSDTEKAFF. The variable domain in full, with residues beyond the CDR3 obtained from the reference TRBV2 and TRBJ1-1 genes, is EPEVTQTPSHQVTQMGQEVILRCVPISNHLYFYWYRQILGQKVEFLVSFYNNEISEKSEIFDDQFSVERPDGSNFTLKIRSTKLEDSAMYFCASSDTEKAFFGQGTRLTVV.